This is a list of T cell receptor beta chains from one sample in a study of blood T cell repertoires in COVID-19. Some clones are missing from TCRdb's copy, which holds only in-frame ones; the method was immunoSEQ multiplex PCR. Of around 23,000 clones in the sample, about 72% were seen once. Sequencing input: peripheral blood. The receptor set was obtained from an elderly woman with acute or convalescent COVID-19. Each CDR3 is given with its conserved first and last residue. The D gene is left open where the match is weak. Only some rows state a clone size, as once, few, many or a class for expanded clones.

len	abundance	d_gene	j_gene	v_gene	CDR3nt	CDR3aa
18	few	TRBD2	TRBJ2-7	TRBV5-4	TGTGCCAGCAGCTTGAAGGTTTTCGGGCTAGCGGGGGGGCCCGAGCAGTACTTC	CASSLKVFGLAGGPEQYF
16	few	NA	TRBJ2-2	TRBV24-1	TGTGCCACCAGTGACCACCCGGGAAGCGGTACCGGGGAGCTGTTTTTT	CATSDHPGSGTGELFF
15	NA	TRBD1	TRBJ1-1	TRBV6-6	TGTGCCAGCAGTTACCCAGGACAGGGGGCGCCGGCACCTTTCTTT	CASSYPGQGAPAPFF
16	NA	NA	TRBJ2-5	TRBV14	TGTGCCAGCAGCCAAGATACGGGGTACTCCCAAGAGACCCAGTACTTC	CASSQDTGYSQETQYF
13	few	TRBD2	TRBJ2-7	TRBV6-5	TGTGCCAGCAATAGCGGGAGCTCCTACGAGCAGTACTTC	CASNSGSSYEQYF
15	NA	NA	TRBJ2-7	TRBV6-1	TGTGCCAGCAGTGAAAGTGGGGTCGGGGGCTACGAGCAGTACTTC	CASSESGVGGYEQYF
16	NA	NA	TRBJ2-7	TRBV6-1	TGTGCCAGCAGTGAAGCCACGACTACCCCAACCTACGAGCAGTACTTC	CASSEATTTPTYEQYF
16	medium-sized	TRBD1	TRBJ2-5	TRBV5-6	TGTGCCAGCAGCCCCACGCAGGGGGCGCCCCGAGAGACCCAGTACTTC	CASSPTQGAPRETQYF
13	NA	NA	TRBJ1-5	TRBV7-3	TGTGCCAGCAGCTTGTCACCCGGTCAGCCCCAGCATTTT	CASSLSPGQPQHF
15	NA	TRBD2	TRBJ2-1	TRBV11-3	TGTGCCAGCAGCTACGGGACTAGCGGAGACAATGAGCAGTTCTTC	CASSYGTSGDNEQFF
14	NA	TRBD1	TRBJ2-7	TRBV6-5	TGTGCCAGCAGCCGAGGGACAGGAACCTACGAGCAGTACTTC	CASSRGTGTYEQYF
13	NA	NA	TRBJ2-4	TRBV2	TGTGCCAGCAGTGAATTCGGGGAAGACATTCAGTACTTC	CASSEFGEDIQYF